These T cell receptor beta chains were read from a single sample in a study of T cell responses to AZD1222 COVID-19 vaccine. TCRdb's copy holds only in-frame clones and misses some; the assay was immunoSEQ multiplex PCR. The profile shows 80,000 or so clones, 70% to 80% of them singletons. The source material was peripheral blood, sampled 28 days after the second dose of the MenACWY control vaccine. These receptor sequences come from an adult who received the MenACWY meningococcal vaccine as a control. Both conserved end residues are part of each CDR3. A D gene is named only where the DNA matches it firmly. Clone size is not always given. Where it is, it says once, few, many or a class for expanded clones.

CDR3 protein: CASSDPGQTNTGELFF
CDR3 DNA: TGCGCCAGCAGCGACCCGGGACAGACGAACACCGGGGAGCTGTTTTTT
V gene: TRBV5-1
clone size: .
D gene: TRBD1
J gene: TRBJ2-2

CDR3 protein: CASSQGGNYGYTF
CDR3 DNA: TGTGCCAGCAGCCAAGGAGGGAACTATGGCTACACCTTC
V gene: TRBV3-1/TRBV3-2
clone size: few
D gene: .
J gene: TRBJ1-2

CDR3 protein: CSASSRQGYTF
CDR3 DNA: TGCAGTGCTAGTTCCCGGCAGGGCTACACCTTC
V gene: TRBV20-1
clone size: once
D gene: .
J gene: TRBJ1-2

CDR3 protein: CASRTTTGSYEQYF
CDR3 DNA: TGCGCCAGCCGCACCACGACAGGGTCCTACGAGCAGTACTTC
V gene: TRBV5-1
clone size: .
D gene: TRBD1
J gene: TRBJ2-7

CDR3 protein: CASSPPGPTIYSPLHF
CDR3 DNA: TGTGCCAGCAGCCCTCCGGGTCCGACCATCTATTCACCCCTCCACTTT
V gene: TRBV6-2/TRBV6-3
clone size: .
D gene: .
J gene: TRBJ1-6

CDR3 protein: CASSFWGQGTEAFF
CDR3 DNA: TGTGCCAGCAGCTTCTGGGGCCAGGGCACTGAAGCTTTCTTT
V gene: TRBV5-4
clone size: few
D gene: .
J gene: TRBJ1-1

CDR3 protein: CASSLRQSDEQFF
CDR3 DNA: TGTGCCAGCAGTTTAAGGCAGTCGGATGAGCAGTTCTTC
V gene: TRBV27
clone size: .
D gene: .
J gene: TRBJ2-1

CDR3 protein: CASSSQGREKLFF
CDR3 DNA: TGTGCCAGCAGCTCACAGGGAAGAGAAAAACTGTTTTTT
V gene: TRBV13
clone size: .
D gene: .
J gene: TRBJ1-4

CDR3 protein: CAISERQTNSPLHF
CDR3 DNA: TGTGCCATCAGTGAGAGGCAGACTAATTCACCCCTCCACTTT
V gene: TRBV10-3
clone size: .
D gene: .
J gene: TRBJ1-6

CDR3 protein: CASSPPGSLNTEAFF
CDR3 DNA: TGTGCCAGCAGCCCCCCCGGGAGCCTGAACACTGAAGCTTTCTTT
V gene: TRBV5-8
clone size: .
D gene: .
J gene: TRBJ1-1

CDR3 protein: CASSVGGGAESEQFF
CDR3 DNA: TGTGCCAGCAGCGTAGGTGGGGGGGCCGAGAGTGAGCAGTTCTTC
V gene: TRBV9
clone size: .
D gene: .
J gene: TRBJ2-1

CDR3 protein: CASSSSGTYEQYF
CDR3 DNA: TGTGCCAGTAGTTCGTCAGGGACCTACGAGCAGTACTTC
V gene: TRBV19
clone size: .
D gene: .
J gene: TRBJ2-7

CDR3 protein: CASGLIPSGANVLTF
CDR3 DNA: TGTGCCAGCGGTTTAATCCCCTCTGGGGCCAACGTCCTGACTTTC
V gene: TRBV2
clone size: .
D gene: .
J gene: TRBJ2-6

CDR3 protein: CASSTSGNPGELFF
CDR3 DNA: TGCGCCAGCAGCACTTCAGGGAATCCCGGGGAGCTGTTTTTT
V gene: TRBV5-1
clone size: .
D gene: .
J gene: TRBJ2-2

CDR3 protein: CAWSKAQNEKLFF
CDR3 DNA: TGTGCCTGGAGTAAGGCCCAAAATGAAAAACTGTTTTTT
V gene: TRBV30
clone size: .
D gene: .
J gene: TRBJ1-4

CDR3 protein: CASSPRTGGEKLFF
CDR3 DNA: TGTGCCAGTAGTCCCCGGACAGGGGGAGAAAAACTGTTTTTT
V gene: TRBV19
clone size: .
D gene: TRBD1
J gene: TRBJ1-4

CDR3 protein: CASSHGGQPQHF
CDR3 DNA: TGTGCCAGCAGCCATGGAGGTCAGCCCCAGCATTTT
V gene: TRBV28
clone size: .
D gene: .
J gene: TRBJ1-5

CDR3 protein: CASSLAAGQPYEQYF
CDR3 DNA: TGTGCCAGCAGCTTAGCCGCTGGACAGCCCTACGAGCAGTACTTC
V gene: TRBV7-2
clone size: .
D gene: .
J gene: TRBJ2-7

CDR3 protein: CSVVGGETEAFF
CDR3 DNA: TGCAGCGTTGTTGGGGGGGAGACTGAAGCTTTCTTT
V gene: TRBV29-1
clone size: many
D gene: .
J gene: TRBJ1-1

CDR3 protein: CASSLNLQAVLYDEKLFF
CDR3 DNA: TGTGCCAGCAGCTTAAACCTGCAGGCGGTCCTCTACGATGAAAAACTGTTTTTT
V gene: TRBV11-2
clone size: .
D gene: .
J gene: TRBJ1-4

CDR3 protein: CATSRTREYEQYF
CDR3 DNA: TGTGCCACCAGCAGAACGAGGGAGTACGAGCAGTACTTC
V gene: TRBV15
clone size: few
D gene: .
J gene: TRBJ2-7

CDR3 protein: CASRVWDTEAFF
CDR3 DNA: TGTGCCAGCAGGGTCTGGGACACTGAAGCTTTCTTT
V gene: TRBV6-5
clone size: once
D gene: .
J gene: TRBJ1-1

CDR3 protein: CASSLILSEPNYGYTF
CDR3 DNA: TGTGCCAGCAGCTTGATTCTGTCGGAACCTAACTATGGCTACACCTTC
V gene: TRBV5-5
clone size: .
D gene: .
J gene: TRBJ1-2